This T cell receptor (beta chain) stems from a study of blood T cell repertoires in COVID-19. Across the study: The origin of the acute and convalescent COVID-19 samples was the United States, Italy and Spain. T cells, B-cell-depleted T cells, or PBMCs provided the cDNA or gDNA that served as material.

Followed longitudinally, the Seattle patients had been enrolled during active infection. In the study's own analysis: The authors estimated nucleated cell counts from reference gene primer amplification. Using immunoSEQ multiplex PCR, the repertoire was profiled, and TCRdb retains in-frame clones only, with some absent. From that table come the V and J calls and clone size; the DNA was used to work out D and trimming. The table includes 85,000 to 120,000 clones, 87% detected once. CDR1 and CDR2 from the germline V gene are SNHLY and FYNNEI. CDR3 length: 15 amino acids. V was clipped by 1 base and J by 5 bases; unmatched bases: 4. This clone was seen ten or more times.

The chain combines TRBV2 with TRBJ2-3; TRBD2 matches at 9 bases. Sequenced sample: peripheral blood. This receptor was obtained from a woman aged 45 to 65 with COVID-19, enrolled during active disease. CDR3 nucleotide sequence: TGTGCCAGCAGTGAAGAGCGGGGGGCTGGAGATACGCAGTATTTT. This translates into CASSEERGAGDTQYF.